This T cell receptor beta chain came from a study of PD-L1 blockade in urothelial cancer. The overall study: Patients commenced intravenous atezolizumab, 1,200 mg every 3 weeks, in 2014. Anywhere from 0 to 3 prior chemotherapy regimens had been received by patients. A median about 150,000 T cells were found in blood samples.

The protocol was immunoSEQ multiplex PCR, while the TCRdb copy is restricted to in-frame clones and leaves out a portion. The table has 38,000 or so clones, about four fifths seen once. Time point here: peripheral blood 6 weeks after treatment start. Patients presented with locally advanced or metastatic urothelial carcinoma. This CDR3 has 12 residues. The V end lost 6 bases, the J end lost 8 bases, and 13 bases lay between the germline ends. The germline V gene encodes CDR1 MDHEN and CDR2 SYDVKM. The TCR originated in a man aged 35-49 years with urothelial cancer. The V and J genes are TRBV28 and TRBJ1-1; TRBD1 is a possible D gene (5 bases). Sequenced here: PBMCs, sampled around atezolizumab (anti-PD-L1) treatment. The CDR3 sequence: CASRKAGQEAFF. In DNA, the CDR3 is TGTGCCAGCAGGAAGGCAGGGCAGGAAGCTTTCTTT.